The 28 T cell receptor beta chains in this list originate from one sample, sequenced in a study of tumor-infiltrating lymphocytes in primary liver carcinoma. TCR beta cDNA came from about 0.45 ug total RNA, primed with a constant-region primer. TCR beta libraries came from three nested multiplex PCR rounds using slightly modified ARM-PCR. The two initial PCR rounds, roughly 10 cycles each, used TRBV1-TRBV30 forward and C-beta reverse primers. TCRdb fed the multiplex PCR reads into MiXCR, producing one record per CDR3 protein. Here the sample spans about 97,000 distinct CDR3 sequences, around 73% being singletons. From unsorted bulk tissue weighing roughly 19-32 mg, DNA and RNA were co-extracted. Sequences were obtained from liver tumor tissue from sampling region 2. Documented subset: tumor region T2, inferior pole. The receptor set was obtained from a woman aged 60-75 years with primary liver carcinoma and hepatitis B virus infection.

For this clonotype: The junction and the germline gene differ at one end; a read error may be behind it. The rearrangement uses TRBV10-3 and TRBJ1-5; no clear D gene. CDR3 length equals 12 residues. Germline CDR1 reads ENHRY; CDR2 reads SYGVKD. Here the CDR3 DNA reads TGTGCCATCACTGAGACGAATCAGCACCAGCATTTT. Residues: CAITETNQHQHF.

This clonotype was counted once. The chain combines TRBV6-6 with TRBJ1-2, with D tentatively TRBD1 (5 bases). The CDR3 is made up of 15 amino acids. The ends were cut back, 9 bases at V and 8 bases at J, with 25 bases in the middle. Germline CDR1 MNHNY, CDR2 SVGAGI (reference sequence). For the CDR3, the DNA is TGTGCCAGTAGCGAACGACAGCACCTTGGAAAGGGCTACACCTTC. It codes for CASSERQHLGKGYTF.

This clonotype was seen once. One junction end does not reproduce the germline sequence, and a read error may be involved. The chain is built from TRBV7-3 and TRBJ2-2; unclear D gene. The CDR3 covers 15 residues. Germline-derived CDR1 and CDR2 are SGHTA and FQGTGA. The CDR3 DNA is TGTGCCAGCAGCTTAAGCGGATCGAACACCCGGGAGCTGTTTTTT. This encodes CASSLSGSNTRELFF.

For this clonotype: This could be a read error, since a much larger clone is one nucleotide away. The V and J genes are TRBV5-1 and TRBJ2-3; D is unclear. Germline values: CDR1 SGHRS, CDR2 YFSETQ. The CDR3 totals 11 residues. CDR3 in DNA: TGCGCCGGCAGCCACACAGATACGCAGTATTTT. It specifies CAGSHTDTQYF.

Only one count was recorded for this clonotype. Since no conserved phenylalanine or tryptophan closes the CDR3, a read error is the likely cause. Because the CDR3's place on the DNA is in doubt, the DNA is left out and the CDR3 is given as listed by TCRdb. The J gene is TRBJ2-2, the V gene TRBV11-2; TRBD2, as called in the table, went unchecked against the DNA. Per the germline V gene, CDR1 is SGHAT and CDR2 is FQNNGV. The CDR3 sequence runs 15 residues, both termini included. This CDR3 reads CASSPPQGPTGELFI.

The chain employs TRBV7-8 and TRBJ2-5; D is possibly TRBD1 or TRBD2 (6 bases each). CDR1 is SGHVS, CDR2 FQNEAQ, per germline. V was trimmed by 5 bases and J by 10 bases, leaving 32 bases between them. The CDR3 is made up of 18 amino acids. For the CDR3, the DNA is TGTGCCAGCAGCCCTATCGGGCTAGCAGGAGGAGGGGGGAAGAGCCAGTACTTC. Protein sequence: CASSPIGLAGGGGKSQYF.

By share, this clonotype ranks as medium-sized (0.01 to 0.1%). This chain connects TRBV29-1 to TRBJ2-7; D might be TRBD1 (5 bases). The CDR3 covers 14 residues. V lost 1 base and J 6 bases, leaving 16 bases between the germline ends. The germline V gene has CDR1 SQVTM and CDR2 ANQGSEA. This chain's CDR3 is CSVEVGQGPGEQYF. The CDR3, as DNA: TGCAGCGTTGAAGTAGGGCAGGGCCCGGGCGAGCAGTACTTC.

Comments on this clonotype: One end of the junction is discordant with germline, which a read error may explain. The chain uses TRBV6-5 and TRBJ1-5; 7 positions match TRBD1. Per germline, CDR1 MNHEY and CDR2 SVGAGI. CDR3 length equals 14 residues. The CDR3: CVSGRGQSNQPQHF. The CDR3 bases are TGTGTCAGCGGTAGGGGACAGAGCAATCAGCCCCAGCATTTT.

The J gene is TRBJ2-7, the V gene TRBV5-1, with TRBD1 identical over 7 bases. This CDR3 has 14 amino acids. Germline V gene lookup returns CDR1 SGHRS and CDR2 YFSETQ. With V trimmed by 3 bases and J by 6 bases, 9 bases remained unmatched. The CDR3 spells CASSSQGPTTEQYF. CDR3 DNA sequence: TGCGCCAGCAGCTCACAGGGGCCCACTACCGAGCAGTACTTC.

This clonotype was counted once. Because it lacks the conserved phenylalanine or tryptophan at the end, this CDR3 is likely a read error. It is unclear where the CDR3 begins or ends on the DNA, so no DNA is shown, and the CDR3 is as TCRdb lists it. This chain connects TRBV29-1 to TRBJ2-5; the D call of TRBD1 is as the table states it, not checked on the DNA. The CDR3 totals 15 residues, both ends included. Germline V gene lookup returns CDR1 SQVTM and CDR2 ANQGSEA. This chain's CDR3 is CSVEGSTGEGETRYL.

This chain uses TRBV12-3 or TRBV12-4 with TRBJ1-4; 7 bases agree with TRBD1. The V and J ends lost 4 bases and 3 bases, in that order; junction bases with no gene match: 8. The CDR3 contains 16 residues. CDR3 in DNA: TGTGCCAGCAGTTCGCCATTTGGGACAGCTAATGAAAAACTGTTTTTT. Translating gives CASSSPFGTANEKLFF.

The chain joins TRBV11-2 to TRBJ2-1; 7 nucleotides align to TRBD1. This CDR3 has 16 amino acids. Germline V lookup: CDR1 SGHAT, CDR2 FQNNGV. J was trimmed by 9 bases and V by 2 bases; bases with no gene match: 13. CDR3 protein: CASSLTLTGYRGEQFF. The CDR3 DNA sequence: TGTGCCAGCAGCTTAACCCTGACAGGGTACAGGGGTGAGCAGTTCTTC.

This clonotype appeared many times. The chain employs TRBV12-3 or TRBV12-4 and TRBJ2-3; D remains unclear. There are 11 residues in the CDR3. With 5 bases removed from V and 2 bases from J, the gap between germline ends came to 2 bases. The CDR3 DNA is TGTGCCAGCAGTGTCACAGATACGCAGTATTTT. Protein sequence: CASSVTDTQYF.

The gene calls are TRBV5-1 and TRBJ2-3, with 10 nucleotides matching TRBD2. In germline, CDR1 is SGHRS, CDR2 YFSETQ. CDR3 length: 16 amino acids. After removal of 4 bases from V and 3 bases from J, the junction contained 8 bases not matched to a gene. CDR3 loop: CASSALAGVCTDTQYF. CDR3 nucleotide sequence: TGCGCCAGCAGCGCCCTAGCGGGAGTGTGTACAGATACGCAGTATTTT.

As to this clonotype: The junction and the germline gene differ at one end; a read error may be behind it. The V call is TRBV19, the J call TRBJ2-3; the D is unclear. CDR3 size: 12 residues. In germline, CDR1 is LNHDA, CDR2 SQIVND (reference sequence). CDR3: CARSNGVDTQYF. In nucleotides, the CDR3 is TGTGCCAGAAGTAACGGAGTAGATACGCAGTATTTT. Together with reference TRBV19 and TRBJ2-3, the CDR3 gives the full variable domain: DGGITQSPKYLFRKEGQNVTLSCEQNLNHDAMYWYRQDPGQGLRLIYYSQIVNDFQKGDIAEGYSVSREKKESFPLTVTSAQKNPTAFYLCARSNGVDTQYFGPGTRLTVL.

This rearrangement joins TRBV12-5 to TRBJ1-5, with 7 bases identical to TRBD1. Germline V gives CDR1 LGHNT, CDR2 FRNRAP. V shed 1 base, J shed 10 bases, and the junction held 7 bases outside the gene matches. The CDR3 is 14 amino acids. The CDR3 region is CASGLGDRSSPQHF. For the CDR3, the DNA is TGTGCTAGTGGTTTGGGGGACAGATCGAGCCCCCAGCATTTT. Full variable domain (remainder filled in from reference TRBV12-5 and TRBJ1-5): DARVTQTPRHKVTEMGQEVTMRCQPILGHNTVFWYRQTMMQGLELLAYFRNRAPLDDSGMPKDRFSAEMPDATLATLKIQPSEPRDSAVYFCASGLGDRSSPQHFGDGTRLSIL.

This clonotype was detected only a few times. This chain uses TRBV5-4 with TRBJ2-1; TRBD1 agrees at 9 bases. The CDR3 runs 15 residues. V was clipped by 0 bases and J by 10 bases; unmatched bases: 8. Germline-derived CDR1 and CDR2 are SGHNT and YYREEE (reference sequence). The CDR3 DNA sequence: TGTGCCAGCAGCTTGGGGGACAGGGAAGTCTACGAGCAGTTCTTC. Residues: CASSLGDREVYEQFF.

The chain combines TRBV29-1 with TRBJ1-2, with D uncertain. From germline, CDR1 is SQVTM and CDR2 ANQGSEA. Trimming stripped 4 bases from V and 8 bases from J, with 17 bases between. The CDR3 loop spans 13 amino acids. DNA of the CDR3: TGCAGCGTTGCCCGGACGGGCGCTTGCGGCTACACCTTC. This gives the protein CSVARTGACGYTF.

This clonotype was seen more than once but under ten times. The chain has TRBV30 and TRBJ2-6, with D uncertain. CDR3 size: 15 residues. V lost 0 bases, J lost 2 bases, and 8 bases lay in between. Per the germline V gene, CDR1 is GTSNPN and CDR2 is SVGIG (reference sequence). CDR3 DNA: TGTGCCTGGAGTGTATTGGGAACTGGGGCCAACGTCCTGACTTTC. It encodes CAWSVLGTGANVLTF.

About this clonotype: The conserved closing phenylalanine or tryptophan is absent in this CDR3, likely reflecting a read error. The chain couples TRBV6-1 to TRBJ2-7; D tentatively fits TRBD1 or TRBD2 (5 bases each). Germline values: CDR1 MNHNS, CDR2 SASEGT. This CDR3 contains 15 residues. CDR3 coding DNA: TGTGCCAGCAGTTTAGAAGGGACGGGCTACTACAAGCAGTACTCC. Amino acids: CASSLEGTGYYKQYS.

There are a few counts of this clonotype. V and J are TRBV11-2 and TRBJ2-3; D is possibly TRBD2 (5 bases). Germline V lookup: CDR1 SGHAT, CDR2 FQNNGV. CDR3 length: 17 residues. Trimming removed 5 bases from V and 14 bases from J, with 32 bases in between. In DNA form, the CDR3 reads TGTGCCAGCAGCCTCGGTGGTATAGCGAGGGTGGCAGATACACTGTATTTT. Protein sequence: CASSLGGIARVADTLYF.

This clonotype was seen a handful of times. This chain links TRBV19 with TRBJ1-1, with 10 bases matching TRBD1. Germline-derived CDR1 and CDR2 are LNHDA and SQIVND (reference sequence). This CDR3 contains 17 residues. Losses at the gene ends were 4 bases for V and 2 bases for J; bases not matched to a gene: 10. CDR3 coding DNA: TGTGCCAGTAGTACCGGGACAGGGGTGTCCCTAAACACTGAAGCTTTCTTT. This translates into CASSTGTGVSLNTEAFF.

As concerns this clonotype: Compared with germline, one end of the junction differs, possibly owing to a read error. The rearrangement links TRBV4-2 to TRBJ2-5; 11 bases fit TRBD2. The CDR3 consists of 16 residues. Germline V lookup: CDR1 LGHNA, CDR2 YNFKEQ. For the CDR3, the DNA is TGTGCCAGCAGCCGAGATTTAACTAGCGGGAGTGAGATCCAGTACTTC. Encoded protein: CASSRDLTSGSEIQYF.

The gene calls are TRBV5-1 and TRBJ1-1; D remains unclear. The germline V gene encodes CDR1 SGHRS and CDR2 YFSETQ. With 0 bases removed from V and 0 bases from J, the gap between germline ends came to 9 bases. This CDR3 is built from 15 residues. The CDR3 bases are TGCGCCAGCAGCTTGGCAGCGATGATGAACACTGAAGCTTTCTTT. This translates into CASSLAAMMNTEAFF.

This clonotype was counted many times. The chain recombines TRBV6-6 with TRBJ2-1; D unclear. CDR3 length: 11 residues. Germline values: CDR1 MNHNY, CDR2 SVGAGI (reference sequence). V shed 7 bases and J shed 1 base, with 2 bases lying between them. The CDR3 DNA sequence: TGTGCCAGCAATTCCTACAATGAGCAGTTCTTC. This encodes CASNSYNEQFF.

About this clonotype: The final CDR3 position lacks the conserved phenylalanine or tryptophan, pointing to a likely read error. The chain carries TRBV29-1 and TRBJ1-1; D unclear. V lost 7 bases and J lost 8, with 11 bases in between. Per the germline V gene, CDR1 is SQVTM and CDR2 is ANQGSEA. This CDR3 has 10 amino acids. CDR3 residues: CSGGQEEAFS. The CDR3 DNA reads as TGCAGCGGAGGGCAGGAGGAAGCTTTCTCT.

This clonotype showed up just a few times. A much larger clone differs by one base, so this may be a read error. No conserved phenylalanine or tryptophan ends this CDR3, so it is likely a read error. This chain joins TRBV6-1 and TRBJ2-5; D gene uncertain. The length of the CDR3 is 13 residues. Trimming took 2 bases from V and 2 from J, leaving 6 bases between them. In germline, CDR1 is MNHNS, CDR2 SASEGT. CDR3 sequence (DNA): TGTGCCAGCAGTGAATTACAGCAAGAGACCCAGTACCTC. It translates to CASSELQQETQYL.

A remark on this clonotype: This could be a read error, since a much larger clone is one nucleotide away. This sequence joins TRBV28 and TRBJ2-2; 7 bases are shared with TRBD2. Germline lookup yields CDR1 MDHEN and CDR2 SYDVKM. This CDR3 has 15 residues. J gave up 9 bases and V 4 bases, and 11 bases lay outside the gene matches. CDR3 protein: CASSSQRLAPWELFF. The CDR3 nucleotides are TGTGCCAGCAGTTCCCAAAGACTAGCCCCCTGGGAGCTGTTTTTT.